These 13 T cell receptor beta chains were sequenced from one sample in a study of cytomegalovirus exposure and HLA in healthy donors. PCR used 60 Vbeta primers and 13 Jbeta primers. Libraries were prepared by immunoSEQ multiplex PCR; TCRdb keeps only in-frame clonotypes and omits some of them. The table includes 130,000 to 150,000 clones, about 80% detected once. The sequenced sample was PBMCs. The source of these receptors is a woman younger than 30 in good health and CMV-seropositive.

Only a few counts were recorded for this clone. The chain couples TRBV5-4 to TRBJ1-2; TRBD1 matches 7 bases. The CDR3 length is 14 residues. Unmatched junction bases numbered 9, after V lost 3 bases and J lost 7 bases. Germline lookup yields CDR1 SGHNT and CDR2 YYREEE (reference sequence). As DNA, the CDR3 is TGTGCCAGCAGCTCTACAGGGGCTGGGGCTGGCTACACCTTC. Translation: CASSSTGAGAGYTF.

The chain combines TRBV28 with TRBJ1-1, with a weak D call TRBD1 (5 bases). V was shortened by 6 bases and J by 4 bases, with 18 bases between the two germline ends. Germline V lookup: CDR1 MDHEN, CDR2 SYDVKM. The CDR3 runs 15 residues. The CDR3 DNA is TGTGCCAGCAGCTTAGGTACGATGGGGCCCACTGAAGCTTTCTTT. Encoded protein: CASSLGTMGPTEAFF.

The rearrangement joins TRBV5-1 to TRBJ2-7; 7 bases are shared with TRBD1. This CDR3 spans 14 amino acids. With V trimmed by 2 bases and J by 5 bases, 7 bases remained unmatched. Germline V gene data show CDR1 as SGHRS and CDR2 as YFSETQ. The CDR3 sequence: CASSFRQGSNEQYF. CDR3 coding DNA: TGCGCCAGCAGCTTTCGACAGGGTTCCAACGAGCAGTACTTC.

V is TRBV19 and J is TRBJ2-2; 8 nucleotides agree with TRBD1. The CDR3 spans 19 residues. The germline gives CDR1 LNHDA, CDR2 SQIVND (reference sequence). J lost 5 bases, V lost 3 bases, and 17 bases had no gene match. As DNA, the CDR3 is TGTGCCAGTAGTATCCGGACAGGGATTGGCGTGAAAGTTACCGGGGAGCTGTTTTTT. Protein sequence: CASSIRTGIGVKVTGELFF.

This clone was seen a single time. This chain connects TRBV7-6 to TRBJ1-2, with 9 bases aligning to TRBD1. The CDR3 sequence is 17 residues long. After removal of 5 bases from V and 4 bases from J, the junction contained 14 bases not matched to a gene. The germline CDR1 and CDR2 sequences are SGHVS and FNYEAQ. The CDR3 nucleotides read TGTGCCAGCAGCGCCACCCAACCTCCGGGACAGGGCTATGGCTACACCTTC. This encodes CASSATQPPGQGYGYTF.

V and J are TRBV5-1 and TRBJ2-1, with D perhaps matching TRBD2 (6 bases). Germline V gives CDR1 SGHRS, CDR2 YFSETQ. The CDR3 contains 15 residues. V was clipped by 0 bases and J by 0 bases, with 7 bases between them. The chain's CDR3 is CASSLEAGSYNEQFF. DNA for the CDR3: TGCGCCAGCAGCTTGGAAGCGGGCTCCTACAATGAGCAGTTCTTC.

This clone has more than one count but fewer than ten. The gene calls are TRBV6-6 and TRBJ1-4; D uncertain. Germline values: CDR1 MNHNY, CDR2 SVGAGI (reference sequence). The CDR3 has 13 residues. V lost 4 bases, J lost 4 bases, and 7 bases lay in between. Here the CDR3 DNA reads TGTGCCAGCAGTTTAGCGTTTAATGAAAAACTGTTTTTT. Amino acid sequence: CASSLAFNEKLFF.

The gene calls are TRBV6-6 and TRBJ2-7, with 9 bases matching TRBD2. V lost 10 bases, J lost 0 bases, and 7 bases stayed unmatched. The CDR3 is made up of 14 amino acids. Per germline, CDR1 MNHNY and CDR2 SVGAGI (reference sequence). This CDR3 reads CATHSGGTSYEQYF. CDR3 in DNA: TGTGCCACCCATAGCGGGGGCACCTCCTACGAGCAGTACTTC.

The chain recombines TRBV19 with TRBJ1-1; TRBD1 aligns across 8 bases. Unmatched junction bases numbered 9, after V lost 5 bases and J lost 4 bases. The CDR3 extends over 15 amino acids. Germline V lookup: CDR1 LNHDA, CDR2 SQIVND (reference sequence). The CDR3 spells CASSPWGQAGTEAFF. The CDR3 DNA reads as TGTGCCAGTAGTCCATGGGGACAGGCGGGCACTGAAGCTTTCTTT.

CDR3 DNA sequence: TGCGCCAGCAGCATGGGGACAGGAGGAGGGTTAAGCACTGAAGCTTTCTTT. This sequence encodes CASSMGTGGGLSTEAFF. The chain recombines TRBV5-1 with TRBJ1-1; 8 nucleotides align to TRBD1. Trimming at V came to 4 bases and at J to 4 bases, leaving 15 bases not matched to a gene. The CDR3 contains 17 residues. The germline CDR1 and CDR2 sequences are SGHRS and YFSETQ.

V gene TRBV9 combines with J gene TRBJ2-1; 11 bases are a match to TRBD2. The germline gives CDR1 SGDLS, CDR2 YYNGEE. The CDR3 spans 17 residues. Unmatched junction bases numbered 9, after V lost 4 bases and J lost 3 bases. This CDR3 reads CASSPRLAGGIYNEQFF. CDR3 sequence (DNA): TGTGCCAGCAGCCCGCGATTAGCGGGGGGGATCTACAATGAGCAGTTCTTC.

This chain connects TRBV5-4 to TRBJ1-6; a weak D match, TRBD1 (6 bases). The V and J ends lost 4 bases and 4 bases respectively, with 12 bases between them. CDR1 SGHNT and CDR2 YYREEE come from the germline V gene (reference sequence). The CDR3 has 15 residues. The CDR3 coding sequence is TGTGCCAGCAGCCAACAAACAGGGTATAATTCACCCCTCCACTTT. Residues: CASSQQTGYNSPLHF.

In this sample, this clone turned up a few times. The sample contains more than one DNA sequence encoding this CDR3. The rearrangement uses TRBV19 and TRBJ2-7; 11 bases align to TRBD1. CDR1 is LNHDA, CDR2 SQIVND, per germline (reference sequence). Losses at the gene ends were 3 bases for V and 4 bases for J; bases not matched to a gene: 8. The CDR3 length is 16 residues. The CDR3 is CASSITGQGAWYEQYF. As DNA, the CDR3 is TGTGCCAGTAGTATCACAGGACAGGGGGCATGGTACGAGCAGTACTTC.